This T cell receptor beta chain originates from a study of blood T cell repertoires in COVID-19. Per the germline V gene, CDR1 is SGDLS and CDR2 is YYNGEE. V trimming: 0 bases; J trimming: 14 bases; junction bases outside the gene matches: 10. The CDR3 is 14 residues long. Profiling relied on immunoSEQ multiplex PCR, and the TCRdb table lists in-frame clones only, not all of them. The table lists under 100,000 clones, around 90% of them singletons, with roughly 8.5% in the top ten. The sequenced sample consisted of peripheral blood. The TCR originated in a man aged 25 to 45 with acute or convalescent COVID-19. V gene TRBV9 combines with J gene TRBJ2-1, with 8 bases matching TRBD2. Here the CDR3 reads CASSVEGTRNDKFF. The CDR3 coding sequence is TGTGCCAGCAGCGTAGAGGGGACTAGAAATGACAAGTTCTTC.